This record covers a single T cell receptor beta chain. Sequenced by immunoSEQ multiplex PCR; TCRdb stores in-frame clones only, minus some. The sample has around 83,000 clones, more than 85% seen once. The sample is drawn from a study of control samples from healthy donors and cancer patients. With 5 bases removed from V and 5 bases from J, the gap between germline ends came to 12 bases. Germline CDR1 is SQVTM and CDR2 is ANQGSEA. The CDR3 length is 12 residues. Source material: PBMCs. The chain couples TRBV29-1 to TRBJ1-1; the D gene is possibly TRBD1 (6 bases). The sequence derives from a woman between 35 and 50 years old with lung cancer. This CDR3 is CSVFLRGTEAFF. The CDR3 DNA follows: TGCAGCGTTTTTTTAAGGGGGACTGAAGCTTTCTTT.